Each of the 16 T cell receptor beta chains below was sequenced from the same sample in a study of cytomegalovirus exposure and HLA in healthy donors (dated by TCRdb to about 2017). Receptor libraries were prepared by the immunoSEQ multiplex PCR assay. The multiplex PCR relied on a mix of 60 forward primers for TCR Vbeta segments and 13 reverse primers for TCR Jbeta segments. Imported from immuneACCESS, the table was reduced by TCRdb to in-frame sequences with V and J called. These copies leave out some clones; in studies compared against another copy, an unresolved V gene accounts for under half, and the cause of the remainder is not known. For this sample there are roughly 100,000 clones; 70% appear just once. The top ten constitute approximately 15% of the sample. What was sequenced was PBMCs. The receptors were sampled from a woman in her forties or fifties in good health and CMV-seropositive.

J is TRBJ2-1 and V is TRBV5-5; D is unclear. Deletions cut 1 base from V and 3 bases from J, with 17 bases between. The CDR3 has 17 amino acids. CDR1 is SGHKS, CDR2 YYEKEE, per germline (reference sequence). The CDR3 is CASSLSVSSPLYNEQFF. As DNA, the CDR3 is TGTGCCAGCAGCTTGTCGGTGTCTAGTCCTCTCTACAATGAGCAGTTCTTC.

The chain recombines TRBV28 with TRBJ1-4, with D possibly TRBD1 on 6 matching bases. CDR3 size: 14 residues. The V and J ends lost 4 bases and 4 bases respectively, with 10 bases between them. Germline assignment: CDR1 MDHEN and CDR2 SYDVKM. CDR3 DNA: TGTGCCAGCAGTTGGGGGCCGGATAATGAAAAACTGTTTTTT. It yields the protein CASSWGPDNEKLFF.

The rearrangement joins TRBV5-5 to TRBJ1-2; weak D call: TRBD1 (6 bases). The CDR3 spans 15 residues. V was pared by 4 bases and J by 2 bases, with 15 bases between. Per germline, CDR1 SGHKS and CDR2 YYEKEE (reference sequence). The CDR3 is CASSGDRWRNYGYTF. DNA of the CDR3: TGTGCCAGCAGCGGCGACAGGTGGAGAAACTATGGCTACACCTTC.

The chain carries TRBV13 and TRBJ2-1, with TRBD2 identical over 13 bases. The CDR3 runs 17 residues. Trimming removed 4 bases from V and 0 bases from J; junction bases left unmatched: 3. From germline, CDR1 is PRHDT and CDR2 FYEKMQ (reference sequence). The CDR3 sequence is CASSSWTSGSSYNEQFF. The CDR3 DNA is TGTGCCAGCAGCTCCTGGACTAGCGGGAGCTCCTACAATGAGCAGTTCTTC.

The rearrangement joins TRBV7-9 to TRBJ2-5; tentatively, D is TRBD1 (5 bases). The DNA end is a closer match to TRBJ2-7, so the J assignment may be wrong. This CDR3 spans 14 amino acids. Per germline, CDR1 SEHNR and CDR2 FQNEAQ (reference sequence). CDR3 loop: CASSEPGPRGEQYF. The CDR3 DNA follows: TGTGCCAGCAGCGAGCCGGGTCCTAGGGGCGAGCAGTACTTC.

The V call is TRBV6-5, the J call TRBJ2-1; D is unclear. The CDR3 runs 14 residues. V gave up 3 bases and J gave up 2 bases, with 8 bases separating them. Germline V gene lookup returns CDR1 MNHEY and CDR2 SVGAGI. DNA for the CDR3: TGTGCCAGCAGTTATGGCTCCACCTACAATGAGCAGTTCTTC. It encodes CASSYGSTYNEQFF.

This clone has just a few counts. The chain links TRBV9 to TRBJ1-1; D is ambiguous. The CDR3 is 13 residues long. Looked up from germline, CDR1 is SGDLS and CDR2 is YYNGEE. Deletions cut 2 bases from V and 5 bases from J, with 10 bases between. The CDR3 reads CASSVGSITEAFF. The DNA of the CDR3 is TGTGCCAGCAGCGTGGGGAGTATAACTGAAGCTTTCTTT.

The chain couples TRBV14 to TRBJ2-2; 7 nucleotides match TRBD1. This CDR3 has 15 amino acids. Germline V gene data show CDR1 as SGHDN and CDR2 as FVKESK. J gave up 6 bases and V 5 bases, and 9 bases lay outside the gene matches. CDR3 in amino acids: CASSSLTGWAGELFF. CDR3 DNA sequence: TGTGCCAGCAGCTCATTGACAGGGTGGGCCGGGGAGCTGTTTTTT. Full variable domain (outside the CDR3, taken from reference TRBV14 and TRBJ2-2): EAGVTQFPSHSVIEKGQTVTLRCDPISGHDNLYWYRRVMGKEIKFLLHFVKESKQDESGMPNNRFLAERTGGTYSTLKVQPAELEDSGVYFCASSSLTGWAGELFFGEGSRLTVL.

This sequence joins TRBV7-9 and TRBJ1-6, with D uncertain. The germline V and J ends were trimmed by 3 bases and 9 bases, with 12 bases remaining between them. Germline CDR1 reads SEHNR; CDR2 reads FQNEAQ (reference sequence). This CDR3 has 14 residues. The CDR3 sequence: CASSFGPTGSPLHF. DNA of the CDR3: TGTGCCAGCAGCTTCGGCCCGACGGGTTCACCCCTCCACTTT.

By share, this clone counts as medium-sized. The rearrangement links TRBV6-1 to TRBJ1-4, with D unresolved. Trimming shortened V by 1 base and J by 8 bases, and 11 bases separated the two germline ends. Germline V gene lookup returns CDR1 MNHNS and CDR2 SASEGT. The CDR3 has 14 residues. This CDR3 reads CASSEGWAREKLFF. The CDR3 coding sequence is TGTGCCAGCAGTGAAGGCTGGGCTCGAGAAAAACTGTTTTTT.

This chain joins TRBV6-6 and TRBJ2-5; 10 bases agree with TRBD2. Trimming took 7 bases from V and 5 from J; bases not matched to a gene: 10. The CDR3 is made up of 15 amino acids. Looked up from germline, CDR1 is MNHNY and CDR2 is SVGAGI (reference sequence). The CDR3 reads CASKMSGRAVETQYF. Here the CDR3 DNA reads TGTGCCAGCAAAATGAGCGGGAGGGCCGTGGAGACCCAGTACTTC.

Here the CDR3 DNA reads TGTGCCAGCAGTTGGACAGGGGCTACCTACGAGCAGTACTTC. Translated: CASSWTGATYEQYF. This chain connects TRBV27 to TRBJ2-7, with TRBD1 matching 9 bases. Per the germline V gene, CDR1 is MNHEY and CDR2 is SMNVEV (reference sequence). V shed 4 bases, J shed 2 bases, and the junction held 3 bases outside the gene matches. CDR3 length equals 14 residues.

This clone was seen a handful of times. This chain uses TRBV5-1 with TRBJ2-7, with 10 bases lining up with TRBD1. CDR3 length: 15 amino acids. V gave up 4 bases and J gave up 1 base; unmatched junction bases: 5. Per the germline V gene, CDR1 is SGHRS and CDR2 is YFSETQ. The CDR3, as DNA: TGCGCCAGCAGCCCGACAGGGGGCGCTTCCTACGAGCAGTACTTC. Translating it yields CASSPTGGASYEQYF.

This chain uses TRBV11-3 with TRBJ2-1; perhaps TRBD2 as D (5 bases). The CDR3 runs to 13 residues. V was cut by 8 bases and J by 7 bases, with 15 bases left in between. Germline V CDR1 and CDR2: SGHNT, YENEEA. CDR3 protein: CASPWAQRNEQFF. Here the CDR3 DNA reads TGTGCCAGCCCTTGGGCCCAGCGGAATGAGCAGTTCTTC.

This clone was found once. The V and J genes are TRBV7-2 and TRBJ1-1, with D hard to call. The CDR3 runs to 14 residues. The V end was cut by 2 bases, the J end by 6 bases, with 13 bases between. CDR1 SGHTA and CDR2 FQGNSA come from the germline V gene. The CDR3 coding sequence is TGTGCCAGCAGCTTACCCCGTCCCGAGTCTGAAGCTTTCTTT. Residues: CASSLPRPESEAFF.

The chain combines TRBV5-4 with TRBJ2-1, with 12 bases aligning to TRBD2. The CDR3 spans 16 residues. Germline CDR1 reads SGHNT; CDR2 reads YYREEE (reference sequence). J was trimmed by 9 bases and V by 3 bases; bases with no gene match: 10. CDR3 loop: CASSSQLAGGEAEQFF. In DNA, the CDR3 is TGTGCCAGCAGCTCGCAACTAGCGGGAGGAGAGGCTGAGCAGTTCTTC.